This T cell receptor beta chain is from a study of blood T cell repertoires in COVID-19. Method: immunoSEQ multiplex PCR; TCRdb's copy keeps in-frame clones and lacks some. The table has 160,000 or so clones, under 90% seen once. The CDR3 contains 16 residues. Between the trimmed V and J ends, which lost 3 bases and 1 base, there was a span of 14 bases. Germline CDR1 SGHNT, CDR2 YYREEE (reference sequence). This chain joins TRBV5-4 and TRBJ2-1; D is perhaps TRBD1 (6 bases). The sequenced sample consisted of peripheral blood. This clonotype originated in a man aged 60 to 75 with acute or convalescent COVID-19. The CDR3 is CASSSATGFSYNEQFF. The CDR3 nucleotides read TGTGCCAGCAGCTCGGCTACAGGGTTTTCCTACAATGAGCAGTTCTTC.